This entry lists 22 T cell receptor beta chains sequenced from one sample in a study of blood T cell repertoires in COVID-19. Here immunoSEQ multiplex PCR was the method, and the copy in TCRdb shows in-frame clones only, minus some. Here the sample spans tens of thousands of clones, over 60% being singletons. The specimen sequenced was peripheral blood. The receptors stem from a man in his thirties or forties with COVID-19, enrolled during active disease.

The CDR3 region has the DNA TGTGCCAGCATAGGGGTAGCGGGAGGGAATGAGCAGTTCTTC. Its translation is CASIGVAGGNEQFF. J is TRBJ2-1 and V is TRBV7-2; 11 nucleotides agree with TRBD2. This CDR3 has 14 amino acids. The germline V gene has CDR1 SGHTA and CDR2 FQGNSA. V gave up 7 bases and J gave up 7 bases; unmatched junction bases: 6. The full variable domain, in which reference TRBV7-2 and TRBJ2-1 provide the parts outside the CDR3, is GAGVSQSPSNKVTEKGKDVELRCDPISGHTALYWYRQSLGQGLEFLIYFQGNSAPDKSGLPSDRFSAERTGGSVSTLTIQRTQQEDSAVYLCASIGVAGGNEQFFGPGTRLTVL.

V and J are TRBV27 and TRBJ1-5; 10 bases line up with TRBD1. Germline lookup yields CDR1 MNHEY and CDR2 SMNVEV (reference sequence). J was trimmed by 10 bases and V by 6 bases; bases with no gene match: 9. The length of the CDR3 is 14 residues. This CDR3 reads CASSLGTGVGPQHF. For the CDR3, the DNA is TGTGCCAGCAGCCTTGGGACAGGGGTTGGCCCCCAGCATTTT.

The CDR3 DNA is TGCGCCAGCAGCCCGGGACTAGCGGTTAGCACAGATACGCAGTATTTT. It specifies CASSPGLAVSTDTQYF. The V gene is TRBV4-1, the J gene TRBJ2-3; 11 positions match TRBD2. Germline CDR1 MGHRA, CDR2 YSYEKL. The CDR3 length is 16 residues. V shed 4 bases, J shed 0 bases, and the junction held 3 bases outside the gene matches.

This clone was counted only a few times. The chain is built from TRBV5-5 and TRBJ2-1, with D possibly matching TRBD1 (6 bases). CDR3 length equals 13 residues. V was pared by 1 base and J by 7 bases, with 9 bases between. Germline CDR1 SGHKS, CDR2 YYEKEE (reference sequence). The CDR3 protein is CASSLTGSNEQFF. Written as DNA, the CDR3 is TGTGCCAGCAGCTTGACAGGGTCAAATGAGCAGTTCTTC.

Remarks on this clone: Distinct nucleotide sequences in the sample also encode this CDR3. The genes are TRBV11-3 and TRBJ1-2, with 10 bases identical to TRBD1. CDR3 length: 15 residues. V gave up 0 bases and J gave up 6 bases; unmatched junction bases: 4. Germline V gene lookup returns CDR1 SGHNT and CDR2 YENEEA. CDR3 sequence (DNA): TGTGCCAGCAGCTTAGATCTTGGGACAGGGGATGGCTACACCTTC. Translating it yields CASSLDLGTGDGYTF.

The chain's CDR3 is CTSSQDPDTGELFF. For the CDR3, the DNA is TGCACCAGCAGCCAAGATCCAGACACCGGGGAGCTGTTTTTT. The J gene is TRBJ2-2, the V gene TRBV1; the table assigns TRBD1, which was not confirmed against the DNA. TRBV1 represents a pseudogene. This CDR3 has 14 residues.

The chain recombines TRBV5-1 with TRBJ2-1; D remains ambiguous. Germline V lookup: CDR1 SGHRS, CDR2 YFSETQ. Trimming stripped 0 bases from V and 9 bases from J, with 10 bases between. The length of the CDR3 is 13 residues. CDR3: CASSLAGAVEQFF. As DNA, the CDR3 is TGCGCCAGCAGCTTGGCCGGAGCAGTTGAGCAGTTCTTC. The full variable domain, completed using reference TRBV5-1 and TRBJ2-1, is KAGVTQTPRYLIKTRGQQVTLSCSPISGHRSVSWYQQTPGQGLQFLFEYFSETQRNKGNFPGRFSGRQFSNSRSEMNVSTLELGDSALYLCASSLAGAVEQFFGPGTRLTVL.

The rearrangement joins TRBV19 to TRBJ2-1; TRBD2 matches at 10 bases. CDR3 length: 15 amino acids. V dropped 2 bases and J dropped 4; count of bases not matched to a gene: 2. Germline V gene lookup returns CDR1 LNHDA and CDR2 SQIVND (reference sequence). CDR3 in DNA: TGTGCCAGTAGTATAAGCGGGGGGGAATACAATGAGCAGTTCTTC. This codes for CASSISGGEYNEQFF.

The rearrangement links TRBV9 to TRBJ2-5; 8 bases are a match to TRBD2. This CDR3 has 14 amino acids. Germline assignment: CDR1 SGDLS and CDR2 YYNGEE. Germline trimming cut 3 bases from V and 3 bases from J; bases unmatched to any gene: 4. The CDR3 DNA is TGTGCCAGCAGCGATGGGACTAGGGAAGAGACCCAGTACTTC. This gives the protein CASSDGTREETQYF.

V usage is TRBV5-1 and J usage is TRBJ2-7, with 8 bases that match TRBD1. The CDR3 is made up of 14 amino acids. Germline values: CDR1 SGHRS, CDR2 YFSETQ. V shed 2 bases, J shed 5 bases, and the junction held 6 bases outside the gene matches. The CDR3 is CASSFAGGYDEQYF. The CDR3 coding sequence is TGCGCCAGCAGCTTCGCAGGGGGCTATGACGAGCAGTACTTC.

CDR3 DNA sequence: TGTGCCAGCAGTTTAGCGGGAGGGTGGAACATTCAGTACTTC. Protein: CASSLAGGWNIQYF. The V and J genes are TRBV28 and TRBJ2-4; 9 bases are a match to TRBD2. CDR3 length: 14 amino acids. V dropped 2 bases and J dropped 7; count of bases not matched to a gene: 3. Germline lookup yields CDR1 MDHEN and CDR2 SYDVKM.

The chain combines TRBV5-1 with TRBJ2-4; 8 bases agree with TRBD1. CDR1 and CDR2 from the germline V gene are SGHRS and YFSETQ. There are 15 residues in the CDR3. Germline trimming cut 2 bases from V and 6 bases from J; bases unmatched to any gene: 7. The CDR3 is CASSLSQTGVNIQYF. The CDR3 DNA is TGCGCCAGCAGCTTATCCCAGACAGGGGTAAACATTCAGTACTTC.

The chain has TRBV27 and TRBJ1-2, with 9 bases aligning to TRBD1. CDR1 is MNHEY and CDR2 is SMNVEV in the germline V gene (reference sequence). The CDR3 loop spans 13 amino acids. The junction had 3 bases not matched to a gene; V was cut back by 5 bases and J by 5 bases. CDR3 sequence (DNA): TGTGCCAGCAGTATACAGGGGGCGTATGGCTACACCTTC. This translates into CASSIQGAYGYTF.

This chain links TRBV27 with TRBJ2-5; 14 nucleotides align to TRBD2. This CDR3 contains 18 residues. J lost 4 bases, V lost 4 bases, and 11 bases had no gene match. The V gene's germline CDR1 is MNHEY and CDR2 SMNVEV (reference sequence). This chain's CDR3 is CASSSYGTSGSWPETQYF. Written as DNA, the CDR3 is TGTGCCAGCAGTTCCTATGGGACTAGCGGGAGTTGGCCAGAGACCCAGTACTTC.

The V gene is TRBV5-6, the J gene TRBJ2-5; 10 bases align to TRBD1. Looked up from germline, CDR1 is SGHDT and CDR2 is YYEEEE. The CDR3 spans 14 residues. J lost 4 bases, V lost 4 bases, and 4 bases had no gene match. Here the CDR3 reads CASSIWTGGETQYF. The CDR3 bases are TGTGCCAGCAGCATATGGACAGGGGGAGAGACCCAGTACTTC.

The chain joins TRBV27 to TRBJ2-7; no firm D call. The germline CDR1 and CDR2 sequences are MNHEY and SMNVEV (reference sequence). This CDR3 is 13 amino acids long. The V end was cut by 5 bases, the J end by 6 bases, with 14 bases between. CDR3 bases: TGTGCCAGCAGTCCCAGACTGGTAGCCGAGCAGTACTTC. It translates to CASSPRLVAEQYF.

V and J are TRBV6-5 and TRBJ2-2, with no clear D. Trimming stripped 0 bases from V and 1 base from J, with 6 bases between. From germline, CDR1 is MNHEY and CDR2 SVGAGI. The length of the CDR3 is 15 residues. CDR3 coding DNA: TGTGCCAGCAGTTACTCGATACAGAACACCGGGGAGCTGTTTTTT. Its translation: CASSYSIQNTGELFF.

The chain employs TRBV11-2 and TRBJ2-2; D unresolved. The ends were cut back, 3 bases at V and 13 bases at J, with 9 bases in the middle. This CDR3 is 11 amino acids long. Germline V gives CDR1 SGHAT, CDR2 FQNNGV. In DNA, the CDR3 is TGTGCCAGCAGCTTGTCAGGTTGGCTGTTTTTT. Translated, it gives CASSLSGWLFF.

The V call is TRBV5-4, the J call TRBJ2-1; 8 bases fit TRBD2. In germline, CDR1 is SGHNT, CDR2 YYREEE (reference sequence). The CDR3 consists of 16 residues. With 4 bases clipped from V and 5 bases from J, the junction kept 11 bases outside the gene matches. CDR3 in amino acids: CASSPSGWPPNNEQFF. CDR3 DNA sequence: TGTGCCAGCAGCCCTAGCGGGTGGCCTCCAAACAATGAGCAGTTCTTC. The full variable domain, in which reference TRBV5-4 and TRBJ2-1 provide the parts outside the CDR3, is ETGVTQSPTHLIKTRGQQVTLRCSSQSGHNTVSWYQQALGQGPQFIFQYYREEENGRGNFPPRFSGLQFPNYSSELNVNALELDDSALYLCASSPSGWPPNNEQFFGPGTRLTVL.

The CDR3 sequence is CASREDRFLFKNTEAFF. CDR3 in DNA: TGTGCCAGCAGAGAAGACAGGTTCCTCTTTAAGAACACTGAAGCTTTCTTT. The chain joins TRBV28 to TRBJ1-1; perhaps TRBD1 as D (6 bases). The ends were cut back, 6 bases at V and 1 base at J, with 21 bases in the middle. The CDR3 has 17 amino acids. In germline, CDR1 is MDHEN, CDR2 SYDVKM. The full variable domain, completed using reference TRBV28 and TRBJ1-1, is DVKVTQSSRYLVKRTGEKVFLECVQDMDHENMFWYRQDPGLGLRLIYFSYDVKMKEKGDIPEGYSVSREKKERFSLILESASTNQTSMYLCASREDRFLFKNTEAFFGQGTRLTVV.

This clone has a single count. V gene TRBV7-8 combines with J gene TRBJ2-7, with 11 bases that match TRBD1. CDR3 size: 18 residues. The V and J ends lost 5 bases and 3 bases, in that order; junction bases with no gene match: 15. Germline V gene data show CDR1 as SGHVS and CDR2 as FQNEAQ. The CDR3 loop reads CASSLDEDPGQGGYEQYF. For the CDR3, the DNA is TGTGCCAGCAGCCTAGACGAGGACCCGGGACAGGGGGGCTACGAGCAGTACTTC.

The gene calls are TRBV4-1 and TRBJ2-7, with TRBD1 identical over 7 bases. Germline CDR1 reads MGHRA; CDR2 reads YSYEKL. The CDR3 contains 15 residues. Trimming at V came to 1 base and at J to 3 bases, leaving 6 bases not matched to a gene. CDR3 DNA: TGCGCCAGCAGCCAAGTGCAGGGGGAAGTCTACGAGCAGTACTTC. Its protein is CASSQVQGEVYEQYF.